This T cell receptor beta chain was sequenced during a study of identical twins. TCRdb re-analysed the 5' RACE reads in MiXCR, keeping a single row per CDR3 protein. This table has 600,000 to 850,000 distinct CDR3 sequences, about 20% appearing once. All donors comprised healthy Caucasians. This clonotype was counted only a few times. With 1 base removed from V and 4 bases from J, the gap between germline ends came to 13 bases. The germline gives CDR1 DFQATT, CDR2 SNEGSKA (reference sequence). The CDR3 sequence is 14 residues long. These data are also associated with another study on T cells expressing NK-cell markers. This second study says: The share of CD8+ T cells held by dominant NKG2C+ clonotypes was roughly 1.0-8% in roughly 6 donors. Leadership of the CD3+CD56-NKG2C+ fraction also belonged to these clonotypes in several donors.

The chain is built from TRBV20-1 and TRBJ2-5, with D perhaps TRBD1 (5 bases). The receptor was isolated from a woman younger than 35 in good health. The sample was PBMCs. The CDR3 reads CSARVRTRGETQYF. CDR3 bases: TGCAGTGCTAGAGTGAGGACAAGGGGAGAGACCCAGTACTTC.